These 26 T cell receptor beta chains came from one sample sequenced in a study of T cells in Graves' hyperthyroidism and ophthalmopathy. From RNA transcripts, TCR beta CDR3 regions were amplified. A first-round RT-PCR of the TCR CDR3 used the HTBI primer set. MiXCR, run by TCRdb on the multiplex PCR reads, gives a single entry per CDR3 protein. This table has roughly 570,000 distinct CDR3 sequences, about 43% appearing once. Sequenced input: peripheral blood or thyroid tissue (not recorded which). The receptors derive from an adult woman with Graves' disease, either hyperthyroidism or ophthalmopathy (not recorded which).

This clonotype occurred many times. V and J are TRBV10-3 and TRBJ2-2; D is unresolved. Germline V gene sequence: CDR1 ENHRY, CDR2 SYGVKD. This CDR3 has 11 residues. V shed 6 bases and J shed 7 bases, with 6 bases lying between them. The CDR3 spells CAIREHGELFF. Here the CDR3 DNA reads TGTGCCATCAGGGAGCACGGGGAGCTGTTTTTT.

To note about this clonotype: At one of its ends the junction is not consistent with the germline gene, which may arise from a read error. The chain couples TRBV19 to TRBJ1-5; TRBD1 might be the D (5 bases). CDR1 and CDR2 from the germline V gene are LNHDA and SQIVND (reference sequence). The CDR3 runs 14 residues. Here the CDR3 DNA reads TGTGCCAGTAGTATAGAGGCAGGGAGACAGCCCCAGCAGTTT. As protein: CASSIEAGRQPQQF.

V gene TRBV5-5 combines with J gene TRBJ1-1; D perhaps matches TRBD1 (5 bases). The germline V gene encodes CDR1 SGHKS and CDR2 YYEKEE (reference sequence). The V end lost 4 bases, the J end lost 6 bases, and 10 bases lay between the germline ends. CDR3 length: 12 residues. CDR3 DNA: TGTGCCAGCAGCCGTCAAGGGGCTGAAGCTTTCTTT. This translates into CASSRQGAEAFF. Full variable domain (missing parts from reference TRBV5-5 and TRBJ1-1): DAGVTQSPTHLIKTRGQQVTLRCSPISGHKSVSWYQQVLGQGPQFIFQYYEKEERGRGNFPDRFSARQFPNYSSELNVNALLLGDSALYLCASSRQGAEAFFGQGTRLTVV.

This clonotype occurred many times. The chain joins TRBV19 to TRBJ1-1; 10 bases are shared with TRBD1. The CDR3 spans 15 residues. Germline V CDR1 and CDR2: LNHDA, SQIVND (reference sequence). With V trimmed by 6 bases and J by 6 bases, 10 bases remained unmatched. CDR3: CASRPTGTGASEAFF. The CDR3 bases are TGTGCCAGTAGACCAACCGGGACAGGGGCTTCTGAAGCTTTCTTT.

The chain combines TRBV29-1 with TRBJ1-1; D unclear. Germline lookup yields CDR1 SQVTM and CDR2 ANQGSEA. V was trimmed by 0 bases and J by 6 bases, leaving 11 bases between them. This CDR3 contains 13 residues. The CDR3 spells CSVEEWGSSEAFF. In DNA, the CDR3 is TGCAGCGTTGAAGAGTGGGGTTCTTCTGAAGCTTTCTTT.

This clonotype showed up many times. V is TRBV12-3 or TRBV12-4 and J is TRBJ1-3; maybe TRBD1 (6 bases). The CDR3 totals 13 residues. V dropped 5 bases and J dropped 3 bases, with 8 bases sitting between them. CDR3 in amino acids: CASSGGGGNTIYF. DNA of the CDR3: TGTGCCAGCAGTGGAGGGGGTGGAAACACCATATATTTT.

The rearrangement joins TRBV19 to TRBJ2-2, with D tentatively TRBD2 (5 bases). The germline V gene has CDR1 LNHDA and CDR2 SQIVND (reference sequence). Trimming took 7 bases from V and 7 from J, leaving 10 bases between them. This CDR3 has 12 residues. The CDR3 region is CASNLAGGELFF. In DNA, the CDR3 is TGTGCCAGTAATCTCGCGGGCGGGGAGCTGTTTTTT.

This clonotype was detected only a few times. This chain joins TRBV27 and TRBJ2-2; D is unclear. The V end was cut by 6 bases, the J end by 6 bases, with 20 bases between. The CDR3 contains 16 residues. Per the germline V gene, CDR1 is MNHEY and CDR2 is SMNVEV (reference sequence). The CDR3 nucleotides read TGTGCCAGCAGCCCAGATCAGGCCGTACTACCCGGGGAGCTGTTTTTT. Residues: CASSPDQAVLPGELFF.

The rearrangement uses TRBV6-1 and TRBJ1-2, with D unresolved. The CDR3 has 13 amino acids. V lost 1 base and J lost 4, with 7 bases in between. Germline lookup yields CDR1 MNHNS and CDR2 SASEGT. Here the CDR3 DNA reads TGTGCCAGCAGTGAAGGGGTCGGCTATGGCTACACCTTC. Its protein is CASSEGVGYGYTF.

The V call is TRBV25-1, the J call TRBJ2-5, with D possibly matching TRBD2 (5 bases). Trimming pared 4 bases from V and 3 bases from J, leaving 15 bases between. The CDR3 contains 15 residues. Germline V gives CDR1 MGHDK, CDR2 SYGVNS. CDR3 bases: TGTGCCAGCAGTGCTAGAGATCGGGGAAAAGAGACCCAGTACTTC. As protein: CASSARDRGKETQYF.

This clonotype was seen ten or more times. J is TRBJ2-7 and V is TRBV6-5, with unresolved D. The CDR3 has 13 residues. Trimming took 10 bases from V and 3 from J, leaving 16 bases between them. CDR1 is MNHEY, CDR2 SVGAGI, per germline. CDR3 bases: TGTGCCACTGGACCTCCGGACGGCTACGAGCAGTACTTC. Protein product: CATGPPDGYEQYF.

CDR3 residues: CASSSSGQITEAFF. CDR3 DNA sequence: TGCGCCAGCAGCTCCTCGGGACAGATCACTGAAGCTTTCTTT. This rearrangement joins TRBV5-1 to TRBJ1-1; 7 bases are a match to TRBD1. The CDR3 runs 14 residues. Trimming removed 3 bases from V and 4 bases from J; junction bases left unmatched: 6. The germline V gene encodes CDR1 SGHRS and CDR2 YFSETQ.

A note on this clonotype: Just one base apart from a much larger clone, this may be a read error. The gene calls are TRBV4-1 and TRBJ2-2; D ambiguous. Looked up from germline, CDR1 is MGHRA and CDR2 is YSYEKL. With 3 bases removed from V and 3 bases from J, the gap between germline ends came to 11 bases. The CDR3 runs to 15 residues. The CDR3 spells CASSQPAGHTGELFF. The CDR3 DNA reads TGCGCCAGCAGCCAGCCGGCAGGTCACACCGGGGAGCTGTTTTTT.

This clonotype appeared a few times. This chain uses TRBV28 with TRBJ1-2; D remains unclear. Germline CDR1 is MDHEN and CDR2 is SYDVKM. The CDR3 is 13 amino acids. Trimming left V 5 bases short and J 8 bases short, with 15 bases between. This CDR3 is CASSRQDLWGYTF. The CDR3 DNA follows: TGTGCCAGCAGTCGACAAGACTTATGGGGCTACACCTTC.

About this clonotype: A read error may be the cause here, since a much bigger clone is one base away. The chain recombines TRBV10-3 with TRBJ1-4; maybe TRBD1 (6 bases). V was pared by 7 bases and J by 2 bases, with 17 bases between. The CDR3 runs 16 residues. Germline lookup yields CDR1 ENHRY and CDR2 SYGVKD. The CDR3 DNA sequence: TGTGCCATCACATGGACAGCCGGGAATACTAATGAAAAACTGTTTTTT. Translating it yields CAITWTAGNTNEKLFF.

This clonotype was seen many times. The chain links TRBV20-1 to TRBJ2-7; 7 nucleotides align to TRBD1. V lost 4 bases, J lost 3 bases, and 12 bases stayed unmatched. This CDR3 is built from 15 residues. CDR1 is DFQATT and CDR2 is SNEGSKA in the germline V gene (reference sequence). The DNA of the CDR3 is TGCAGTGCTACCGTAAGGGGACAGATTTACTACGAGCAGTACTTC. Protein sequence: CSATVRGQIYYEQYF.

Ten or more counts support this clonotype. V and J are TRBV7-9 and TRBJ2-5; 11 bases line up with TRBD2. The CDR3 is 16 residues long. Germline CDR1 is SEHNR and CDR2 is FQNEAQ (reference sequence). J gave up 2 bases and V 3 bases, and 5 bases lay outside the gene matches. In nucleotides, the CDR3 is TGTGCCAGCAGCTTTAATAGCGGGAGGGCGCAAGAGACCCAGTACTTC. Translation gives CASSFNSGRAQETQYF.

V gene TRBV2 combines with J gene TRBJ2-5; no clear D. The CDR3 sequence is 12 residues long. Trimming cost V 1 base and J 7 bases, with 7 bases left between them. Germline loops: CDR1 SNHLY, CDR2 FYNNEI. This chain's CDR3 is CASSEGAVTQYF. The DNA for the CDR3 is TGTGCCAGCAGTGAAGGGGCAGTGACCCAGTACTTC.

In its sample, this clonotype was seen many times. The CDR3 DNA is TGTGCCAGCAGTGAAAGTTGGCTTTCGGAGCTGTTTTTT. It specifies CASSESWLSELFF. The chain carries TRBV6-4 and TRBJ2-2, with D unclear. V lost 3 bases to trimming and J lost 10 bases, with 12 bases between them. Per the germline V gene, CDR1 is MRHNA and CDR2 is SNTAGT. This CDR3 comprises 13 residues.

Only one count was recorded for this clonotype. The chain joins TRBV7-2 to TRBJ2-5; TRBD2 agrees at 7 bases. Germline V gene lookup returns CDR1 SGHTA and CDR2 FQGNSA. Trimming removed 4 bases from V and 1 base from J; junction bases left unmatched: 12. The CDR3 length is 17 residues. DNA of the CDR3: TGTGCCAGCAGCTCCTACGGGACTATGATCCCCCAAGAGACCCAGTACTTC. Translation gives CASSSYGTMIPQETQYF.

The chain links TRBV2 to TRBJ2-5, with TRBD1 matching 11 bases. This CDR3 has 15 residues. Germline-derived CDR1 and CDR2 are SNHLY and FYNNEI. After removal of 5 bases from V and 5 bases from J, the junction contained 7 bases not matched to a gene. The CDR3 is CASSLGQGVSETQYF. As DNA, the CDR3 is TGTGCCAGCAGTTTGGGACAGGGGGTTTCCGAGACCCAGTACTTC.

The chain carries TRBV24-1 and TRBJ2-2; TRBD2 matches 7 bases. From germline, CDR1 is KGHDR and CDR2 SFDVKD. V lost 3 bases and J lost 2; bases outside the gene matches: 5. The CDR3 totals 16 residues. The CDR3 sequence is CATSDLTSVNTGELFF. CDR3 bases: TGTGCCACCAGTGATCTCACTAGCGTTAACACCGGGGAGCTGTTTTTT.

This clonotype came up many times. The chain is built from TRBV5-1 and TRBJ2-7; 7 bases map to TRBD2. The germline V gene has CDR1 SGHRS and CDR2 YFSETQ. With 1 base clipped from V and 2 bases from J, the junction kept 9 bases outside the gene matches. The CDR3 totals 16 residues. This CDR3 is CASSLKAGLRPYEQYF. The CDR3 coding sequence is TGCGCCAGCAGCTTGAAAGCGGGACTCCGACCCTACGAGCAGTACTTC. Based on the CDR3 plus reference TRBV5-1 and TRBJ2-7, the full variable domain is KAGVTQTPRYLIKTRGQQVTLSCSPISGHRSVSWYQQTPGQGLQFLFEYFSETQRNKGNFPGRFSGRQFSNSRSEMNVSTLELGDSALYLCASSLKAGLRPYEQYFGPGTRLTVT.

Remarks on this clonotype: In this CDR3 the conserved last residue, phenylalanine or tryptophan, is missing, so a read error is likely. The DNA is left out, because the CDR3 cannot be placed on it with certainty; the CDR3 is given as TCRdb lists it. The chain employs TRBV2 and TRBJ1-1; the table's D gene call, TRBD1, was not cross checked with the DNA. The CDR3 has 10 residues if both end residues are counted. Germline V gene lookup returns CDR1 SNHLY and CDR2 FYNNEI. The CDR3: CASSPGPGLL.

This clonotype was seen repeatedly, ten times or more. The CDR3 coding sequence is TGTGCCAGCAGTGGGGGGACAGGCGATCAGCCCCAGCATTTT. Its translation: CASSGGTGDQPQHF. J is TRBJ1-5 and V is TRBV6-6; TRBD1 matches at 8 bases. Germline-derived CDR1 and CDR2 are MNHNY and SVGAGI (reference sequence). The CDR3 extends over 14 amino acids. V trimming: 5 bases; J trimming: 5 bases; junction bases outside the gene matches: 5.

Remarks on this clonotype: This is likely a read error, given that the CDR3 carries no conserved phenylalanine or tryptophan at its end. The chain is built from TRBV12-5 and TRBJ1-1, with 7 bases matching TRBD1. This CDR3 contains 15 residues. In germline, CDR1 is LGHNT, CDR2 FRNRAP. V lost 6 bases and J lost 5; bases outside the gene matches: 12. The CDR3 DNA follows: TGTGCTAGTGGCAGAACAGGGGAACGAGGTACTGAAGCTTTCCTT. It translates to CASGRTGERGTEAFL.